A single sample gave rise to the 8 T cell receptor beta chains below, sequenced in a study of early T cells in non-severe SARS-CoV-2 infection. TCRdb analysed the 5' RACE reads with MiXCR anew, one entry per CDR3 protein. The sample has tens of thousands of distinct CDR3 sequences; roughly 14% are singletons. Sequencing used whole blood, obtained at baseline. These receptors all come from an adult who was a healthcare worker with PCR-confirmed SARS-CoV-2 infection or an uninfected control (not recorded which).

The genes are TRBV18 and TRBJ2-3; no firm D call. CDR1 is KGHSH and CDR2 is LQKENI in the germline V gene. Trimming took off 3 bases at V and 2 bases at J, with 12 bases between the two ends. The CDR3 loop spans 15 amino acids. CDR3 residues: CASSPIKGPTDTQYF. The CDR3 DNA follows: TGTGCCAGCTCACCCATTAAGGGTCCCACAGATACGCAGTATTTT.

The rearrangement uses TRBV6-6 and TRBJ2-7; TRBD1 matches 7 bases. Germline CDR1 and CDR2: MNHNY and SVGAGI (reference sequence). The length of the CDR3 is 14 residues. V trimming: 7 bases; J trimming: 1 base; junction bases outside the gene matches: 7. The CDR3 protein is CASTRTGVSYEQYF. The CDR3 region has the DNA TGTGCCAGCACAAGGACAGGAGTTTCCTACGAGCAGTACTTC.

This clonotype was seen only a few times. The chain joins TRBV18 to TRBJ2-7, with a possible D match to TRBD2 (6 bases). V dropped 0 bases and J dropped 5 bases, with 17 bases sitting between them. CDR3 length: 16 residues. Germline loops: CDR1 KGHSH, CDR2 LQKENI. The CDR3 region is CASSPPGTSRRDEQYF. The CDR3 DNA sequence: TGTGCCAGCTCACCACCCGGGACTTCCCGTCGGGACGAGCAGTACTTC.

This clonotype appeared many times. The rearrangement uses TRBV19 and TRBJ2-1; 12 positions agree with TRBD2. This CDR3 region has 14 residues. Per germline, CDR1 LNHDA and CDR2 SQIVND (reference sequence). The ends lost 8 bases at V and 4 bases at J; junction bases unmatched: 3. The CDR3 DNA follows: TGTGCCAGTGTTGGACTAGCGGGATACAATGAGCAGTTCTTC. It is translated as CASVGLAGYNEQFF. The whole variable domain, remainder taken from reference TRBV19 and TRBJ2-1, is DGGITQSPKYLFRKEGQNVTLSCEQNLNHDAMYWYRQDPGQGLRLIYYSQIVNDFQKGDIAEGYSVSREKKESFPLTVTSAQKNPTAFYLCASVGLAGYNEQFFGPGTRLTVL.

This clonotype was seen a few times. The rearrangement uses TRBV29-1 and TRBJ2-5; D not resolved. This CDR3 region has 13 residues. From germline, CDR1 is SQVTM and CDR2 ANQGSEA. V gave up 3 bases and J gave up 5 bases, with 13 bases separating them. CDR3 bases: TGCAGCGTTGATTCCGGGCCGATGGAGACCCAGTACTTC. It encodes CSVDSGPMETQYF.

The chain has TRBV18 and TRBJ2-4, with D possibly being TRBD1 (5 bases). The germline CDR1 and CDR2 sequences are KGHSH and LQKENI. The CDR3 is 15 residues long. V lost 2 bases and J lost 0, with 8 bases in between. This chain's CDR3 is CASSPGALAKNIQYF. The DNA for the CDR3 is TGTGCCAGCTCACCAGGGGCACTAGCCAAAAACATTCAGTACTTC.

The rearrangement uses TRBV15 and TRBJ2-7; 7 nucleotides agree with TRBD2. Germline CDR1 is LNHNV and CDR2 is YYDKDF (reference sequence). The CDR3 spans 14 residues. J lost 0 bases, V lost 1 base, and 0 bases had no gene match. The CDR3 DNA reads TGTGCCACCAGCAGAGGCGGGAGCTCCTACGAGCAGTACTTC. It encodes CATSRGGSSYEQYF.

The chain recombines TRBV11-3 with TRBJ2-5; 11 nucleotides agree with TRBD1. This CDR3 is 15 amino acids long. Germline CDR1 and CDR2: SGHNT and YENEEA. Germline trimming cut 3 bases from V and 5 bases from J; bases unmatched to any gene: 5. CDR3 DNA sequence: TGTGCCAGCAGCTTCGGACAGGGGGCGAGTGAGACCCAGTACTTC. Protein sequence: CASSFGQGASETQYF.